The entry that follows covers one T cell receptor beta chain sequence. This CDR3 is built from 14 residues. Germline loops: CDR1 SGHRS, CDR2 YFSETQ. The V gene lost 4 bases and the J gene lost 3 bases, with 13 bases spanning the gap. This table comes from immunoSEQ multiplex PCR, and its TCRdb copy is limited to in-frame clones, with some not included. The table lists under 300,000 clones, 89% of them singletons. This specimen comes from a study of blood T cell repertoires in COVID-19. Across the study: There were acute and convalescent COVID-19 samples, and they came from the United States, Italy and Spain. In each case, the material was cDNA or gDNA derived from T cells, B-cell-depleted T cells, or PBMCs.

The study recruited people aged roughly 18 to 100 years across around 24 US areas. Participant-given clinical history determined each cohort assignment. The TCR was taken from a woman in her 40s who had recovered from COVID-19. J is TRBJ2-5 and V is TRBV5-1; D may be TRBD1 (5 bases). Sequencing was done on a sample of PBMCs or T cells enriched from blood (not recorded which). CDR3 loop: CASSRVLGEETQYF. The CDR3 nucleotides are TGCGCCAGCAGCCGGGTTTTAGGGGAAGAGACCCAGTACTTC.